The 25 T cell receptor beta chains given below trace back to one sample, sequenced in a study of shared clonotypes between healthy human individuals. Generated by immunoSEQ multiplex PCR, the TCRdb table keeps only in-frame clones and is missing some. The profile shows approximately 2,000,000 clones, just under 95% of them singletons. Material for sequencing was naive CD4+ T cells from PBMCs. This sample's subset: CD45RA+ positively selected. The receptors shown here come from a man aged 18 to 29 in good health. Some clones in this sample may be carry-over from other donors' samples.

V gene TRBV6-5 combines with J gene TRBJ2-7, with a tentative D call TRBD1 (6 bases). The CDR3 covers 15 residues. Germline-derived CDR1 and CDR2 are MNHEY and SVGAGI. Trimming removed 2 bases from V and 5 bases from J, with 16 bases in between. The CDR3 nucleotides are TGTGCCAGCAGTTACCTAAACAGGGTACGGCACGAGCAGTACTTC. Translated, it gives CASSYLNRVRHEQYF.

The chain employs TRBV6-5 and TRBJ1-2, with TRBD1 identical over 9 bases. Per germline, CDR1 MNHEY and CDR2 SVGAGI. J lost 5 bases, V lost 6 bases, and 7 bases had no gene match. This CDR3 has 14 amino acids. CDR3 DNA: TGTGCCAGCAGCCAGGGACAGGGAGGATATGGCTACACCTTC. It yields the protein CASSQGQGGYGYTF.

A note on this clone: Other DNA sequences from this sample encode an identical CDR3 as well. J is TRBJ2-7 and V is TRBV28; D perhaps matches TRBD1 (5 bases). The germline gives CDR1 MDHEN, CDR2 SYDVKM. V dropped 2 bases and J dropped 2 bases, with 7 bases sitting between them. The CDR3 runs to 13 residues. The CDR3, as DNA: TGTGCCAGCAGTTTAAGACAGACCTACGAGCAGTACTTC. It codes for CASSLRQTYEQYF.

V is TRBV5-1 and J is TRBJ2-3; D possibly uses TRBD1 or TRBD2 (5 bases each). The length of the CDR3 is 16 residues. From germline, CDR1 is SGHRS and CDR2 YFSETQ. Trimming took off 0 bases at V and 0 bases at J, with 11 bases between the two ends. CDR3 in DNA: TGCGCCAGCAGCTTGGGCACGGGGCCTAGCACAGATACGCAGTATTTT. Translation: CASSLGTGPSTDTQYF. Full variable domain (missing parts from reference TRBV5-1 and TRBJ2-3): KAGVTQTPRYLIKTRGQQVTLSCSPISGHRSVSWYQQTPGQGLQFLFEYFSETQRNKGNFPGRFSGRQFSNSRSEMNVSTLELGDSALYLCASSLGTGPSTDTQYFGPGTRLTVL.

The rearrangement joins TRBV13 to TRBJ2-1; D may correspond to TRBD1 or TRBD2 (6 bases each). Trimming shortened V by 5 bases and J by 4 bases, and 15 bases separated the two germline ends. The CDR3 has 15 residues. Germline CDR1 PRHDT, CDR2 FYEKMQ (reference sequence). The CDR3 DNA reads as TGTGCCAGCAGCCCGGGGGCAGGGAGTTACAATGAGCAGTTCTTC. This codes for CASSPGAGSYNEQFF.

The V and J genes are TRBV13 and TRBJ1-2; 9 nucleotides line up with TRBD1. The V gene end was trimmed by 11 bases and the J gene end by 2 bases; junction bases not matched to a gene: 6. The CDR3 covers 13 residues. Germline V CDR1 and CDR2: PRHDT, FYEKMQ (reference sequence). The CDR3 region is CAWGQGVNYGYTF. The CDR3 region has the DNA TGTGCCTGGGGACAGGGAGTGAACTATGGCTACACCTTC.

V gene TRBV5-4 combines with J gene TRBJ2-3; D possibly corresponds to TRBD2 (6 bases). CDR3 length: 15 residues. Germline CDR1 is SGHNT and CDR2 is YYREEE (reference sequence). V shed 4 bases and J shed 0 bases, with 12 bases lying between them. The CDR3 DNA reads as TGTGCCAGCAGCCGCGGGACTTCAAGCACAGATACGCAGTATTTT. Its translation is CASSRGTSSTDTQYF.

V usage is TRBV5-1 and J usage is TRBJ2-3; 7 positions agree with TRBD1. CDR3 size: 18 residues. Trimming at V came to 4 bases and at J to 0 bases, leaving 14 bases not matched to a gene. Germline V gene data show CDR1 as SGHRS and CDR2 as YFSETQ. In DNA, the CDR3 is TGCGCCAGCAGCCTGAGACAGGGCGGTCGCTCTAGCACAGATACGCAGTATTTT. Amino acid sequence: CASSLRQGGRSSTDTQYF.

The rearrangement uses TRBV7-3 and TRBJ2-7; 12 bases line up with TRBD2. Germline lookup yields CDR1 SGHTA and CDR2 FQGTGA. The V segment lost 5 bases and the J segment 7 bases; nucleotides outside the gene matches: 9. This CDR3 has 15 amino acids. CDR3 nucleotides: TGTGCCAGCAGCCCTAGCGGGGGGGCGACGGGAGAGCAGTACTTC. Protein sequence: CASSPSGGATGEQYF.

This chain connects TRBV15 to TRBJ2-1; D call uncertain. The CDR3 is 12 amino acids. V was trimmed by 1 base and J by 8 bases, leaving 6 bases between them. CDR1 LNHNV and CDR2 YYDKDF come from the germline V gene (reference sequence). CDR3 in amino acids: CATSRVGDEQFF. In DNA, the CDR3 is TGTGCCACCAGCAGAGTCGGAGATGAGCAGTTCTTC.

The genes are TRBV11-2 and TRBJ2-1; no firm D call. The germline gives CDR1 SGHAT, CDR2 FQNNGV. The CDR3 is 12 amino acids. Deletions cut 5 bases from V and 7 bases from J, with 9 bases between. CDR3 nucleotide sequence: TGTGCCAGCAGCATCTCCGGAAATGAGCAGTTCTTC. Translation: CASSISGNEQFF.

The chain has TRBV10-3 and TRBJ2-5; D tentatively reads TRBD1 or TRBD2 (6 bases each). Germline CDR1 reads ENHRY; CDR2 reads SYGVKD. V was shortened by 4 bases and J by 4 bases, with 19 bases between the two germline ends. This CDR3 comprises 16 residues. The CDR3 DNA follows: TGTGCCATCAGTGGCGGAGCGGGCAAGGGGGTAGAGACCCAGTACTTC. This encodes CAISGGAGKGVETQYF.

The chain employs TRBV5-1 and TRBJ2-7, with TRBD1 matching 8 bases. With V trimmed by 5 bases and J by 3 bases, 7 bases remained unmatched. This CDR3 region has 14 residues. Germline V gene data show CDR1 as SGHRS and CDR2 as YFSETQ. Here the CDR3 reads CASSTPDRGYEQYF. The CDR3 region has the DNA TGCGCCAGCAGTACTCCCGACAGGGGCTACGAGCAGTACTTC.

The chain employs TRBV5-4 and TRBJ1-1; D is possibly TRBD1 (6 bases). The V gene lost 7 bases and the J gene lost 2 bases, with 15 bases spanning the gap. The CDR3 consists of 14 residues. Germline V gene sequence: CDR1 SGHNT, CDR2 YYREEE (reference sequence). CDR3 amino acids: CASSPKGGNTEAFF. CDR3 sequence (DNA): TGTGCCAGCTCCCCAAAGGGGGGAAACACTGAAGCTTTCTTT.

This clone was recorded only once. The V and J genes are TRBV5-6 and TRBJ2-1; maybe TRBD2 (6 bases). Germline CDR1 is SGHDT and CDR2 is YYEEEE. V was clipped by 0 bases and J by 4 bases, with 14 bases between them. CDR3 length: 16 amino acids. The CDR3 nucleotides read TGTGCCAGCAGCTTGGCGTGGACTATGTCATACAATGAGCAGTTCTTC. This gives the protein CASSLAWTMSYNEQFF.

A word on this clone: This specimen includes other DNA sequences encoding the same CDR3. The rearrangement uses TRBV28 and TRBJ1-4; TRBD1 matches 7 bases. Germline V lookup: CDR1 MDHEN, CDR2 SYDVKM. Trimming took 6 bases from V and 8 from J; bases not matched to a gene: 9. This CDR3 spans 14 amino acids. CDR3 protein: CASSLGTVGEKLFF. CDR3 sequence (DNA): TGTGCCAGCAGCTTAGGGACAGTGGGGGAAAAACTGTTTTTT.

CDR3 bases: TGCGCCAGCAGCCATACGGGGGAGGAGCAGTTCTTC. Amino acid sequence: CASSHTGEEQFF. The chain links TRBV4-1 to TRBJ2-1, with a tentative D call TRBD2 (6 bases). V lost 3 bases and J 10 bases, leaving 10 bases between the germline ends. CDR3 size: 12 residues. In germline, CDR1 is MGHRA, CDR2 YSYEKL.

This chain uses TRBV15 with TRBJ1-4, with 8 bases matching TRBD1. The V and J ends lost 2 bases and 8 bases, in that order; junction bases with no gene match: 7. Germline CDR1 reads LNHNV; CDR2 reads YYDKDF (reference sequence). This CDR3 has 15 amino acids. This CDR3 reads CATSRPGQGREKLFF. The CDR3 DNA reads TGTGCCACCAGCAGACCCGGACAGGGTAGAGAAAAACTGTTTTTT.

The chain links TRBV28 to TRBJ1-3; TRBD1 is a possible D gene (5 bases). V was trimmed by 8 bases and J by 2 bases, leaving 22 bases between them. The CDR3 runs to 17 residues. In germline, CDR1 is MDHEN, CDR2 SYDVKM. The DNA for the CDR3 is TGTGCCAGCTCCCCTCCAGGGACTCACCGCCCTGGAAACACCATATATTTT. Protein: CASSPPGTHRPGNTIYF.

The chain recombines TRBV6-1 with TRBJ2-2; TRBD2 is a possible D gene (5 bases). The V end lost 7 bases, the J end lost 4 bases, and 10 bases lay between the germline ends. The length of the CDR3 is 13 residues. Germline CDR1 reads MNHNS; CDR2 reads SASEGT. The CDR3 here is CASIGRATGELFF. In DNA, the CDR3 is TGTGCCAGCATAGGGCGGGCCACCGGGGAGCTGTTTTTT.

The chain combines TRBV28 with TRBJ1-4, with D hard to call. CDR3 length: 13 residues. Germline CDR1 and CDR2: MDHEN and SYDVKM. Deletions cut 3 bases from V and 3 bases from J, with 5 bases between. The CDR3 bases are TGTGCCAGCAGTTTTCGCGCTAATGAAAAACTGTTTTTT. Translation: CASSFRANEKLFF.

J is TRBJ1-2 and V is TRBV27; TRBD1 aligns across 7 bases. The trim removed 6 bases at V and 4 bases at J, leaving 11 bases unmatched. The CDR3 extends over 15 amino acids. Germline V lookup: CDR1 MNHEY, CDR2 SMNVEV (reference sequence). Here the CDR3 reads CASSPTGTAIYGYTF. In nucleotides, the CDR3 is TGTGCCAGCAGCCCTACCGGGACAGCAATCTATGGCTACACCTTC.

The CDR3 DNA sequence: TGCGCCAGCAGCTTGTTCCGGGCATTCGCGGGCTACACCTTC. Its protein is CASSLFRAFAGYTF. The J gene is TRBJ1-2, the V gene TRBV5-1; D unclear. CDR1 is SGHRS, CDR2 YFSETQ, per germline. V was pared by 1 base and J by 8 bases, with 15 bases between. CDR3 length: 14 amino acids.

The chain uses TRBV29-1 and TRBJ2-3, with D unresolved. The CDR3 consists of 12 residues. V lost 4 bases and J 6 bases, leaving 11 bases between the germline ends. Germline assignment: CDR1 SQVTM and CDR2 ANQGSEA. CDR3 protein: CSVVLVSDTQYF. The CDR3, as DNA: TGCAGCGTTGTGTTGGTAAGCGATACGCAGTATTTT.

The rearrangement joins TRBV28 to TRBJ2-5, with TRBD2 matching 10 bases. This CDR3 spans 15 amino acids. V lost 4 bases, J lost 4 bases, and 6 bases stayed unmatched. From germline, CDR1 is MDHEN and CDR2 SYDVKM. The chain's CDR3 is CASSSPLAGAETQYF. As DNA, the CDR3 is TGTGCCAGCAGTTCCCCCCTAGCGGGAGCAGAGACCCAGTACTTC.